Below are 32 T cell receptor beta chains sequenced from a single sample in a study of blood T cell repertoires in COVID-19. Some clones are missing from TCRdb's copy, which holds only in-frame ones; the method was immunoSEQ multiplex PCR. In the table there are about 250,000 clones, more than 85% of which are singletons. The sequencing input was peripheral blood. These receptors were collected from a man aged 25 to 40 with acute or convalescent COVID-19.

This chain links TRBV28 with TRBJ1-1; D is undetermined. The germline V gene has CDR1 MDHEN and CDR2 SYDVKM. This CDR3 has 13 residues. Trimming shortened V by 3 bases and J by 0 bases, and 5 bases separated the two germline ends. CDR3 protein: CASSFPMNTEAFF. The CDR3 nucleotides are TGTGCCAGCAGTTTTCCCATGAACACTGAAGCTTTCTTT.

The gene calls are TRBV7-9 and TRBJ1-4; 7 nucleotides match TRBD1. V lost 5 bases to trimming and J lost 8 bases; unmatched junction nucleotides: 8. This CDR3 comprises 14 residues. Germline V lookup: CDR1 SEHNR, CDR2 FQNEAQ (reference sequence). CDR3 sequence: CASSRTGQAEKLFF. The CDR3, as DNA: TGTGCCAGCAGCCGGACCGGACAGGCGGAAAAACTGTTTTTT.

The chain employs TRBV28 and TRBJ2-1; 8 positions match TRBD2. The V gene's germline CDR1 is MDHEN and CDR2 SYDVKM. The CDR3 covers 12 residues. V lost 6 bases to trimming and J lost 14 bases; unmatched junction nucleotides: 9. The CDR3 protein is CASSSSGLGEFF. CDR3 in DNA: TGTGCCAGCAGCTCCTCGGGACTAGGGGAGTTCTTC.

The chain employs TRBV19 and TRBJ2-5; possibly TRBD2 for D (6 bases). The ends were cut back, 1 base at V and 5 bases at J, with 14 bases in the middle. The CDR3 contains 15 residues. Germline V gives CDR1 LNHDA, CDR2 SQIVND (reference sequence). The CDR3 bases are TGTGCCAGTAGTATAGGCGGGATAGGTGGTGAGACCCAGTACTTC. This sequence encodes CASSIGGIGGETQYF.

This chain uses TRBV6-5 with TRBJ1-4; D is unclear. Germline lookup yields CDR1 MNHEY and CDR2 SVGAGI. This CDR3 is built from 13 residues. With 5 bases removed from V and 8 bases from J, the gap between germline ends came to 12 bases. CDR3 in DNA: TGTGCCAGCAGTATAGCTCCTTTCGAAAAACTGTTTTTT. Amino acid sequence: CASSIAPFEKLFF.

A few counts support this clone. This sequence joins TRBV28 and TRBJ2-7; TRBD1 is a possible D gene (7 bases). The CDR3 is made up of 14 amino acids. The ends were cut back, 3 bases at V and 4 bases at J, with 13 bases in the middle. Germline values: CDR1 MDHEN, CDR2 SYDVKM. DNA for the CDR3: TGTGCCAGCAGTTTTCCCAGGGGGGAATACGAGCAGTACTTC. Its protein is CASSFPRGEYEQYF.

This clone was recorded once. The CDR3: CASSPYTSGGRAGELFF. The CDR3 region has the DNA TGTGCCAGCAGTCCATATACTAGCGGGGGAAGGGCCGGGGAGCTGTTTTTT. The rearrangement uses TRBV27 and TRBJ2-2, with 11 nucleotides matching TRBD2. CDR1 and CDR2 (germline): MNHEY, SMNVEV (reference sequence). With 5 bases clipped from V and 6 bases from J, the junction kept 11 bases outside the gene matches. This CDR3 contains 17 residues.

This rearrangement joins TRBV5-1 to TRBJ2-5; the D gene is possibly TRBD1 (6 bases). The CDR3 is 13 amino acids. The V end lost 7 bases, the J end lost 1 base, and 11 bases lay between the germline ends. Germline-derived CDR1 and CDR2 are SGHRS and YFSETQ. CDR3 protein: CASQGQIQETQYF. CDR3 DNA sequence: TGCGCCAGCCAAGGACAGATCCAAGAGACCCAGTACTTC.

CDR3 sequence reads: CASSFGGLQPQHF. In DNA form, the CDR3 reads TGTGCCAGCAGCTTTGGGGGCCTTCAGCCCCAGCATTTT. This chain connects TRBV11-2 to TRBJ1-5; D possibly corresponds to TRBD1 (6 bases). The CDR3 has 13 residues. From germline, CDR1 is SGHAT and CDR2 FQNNGV. Trimming took off 3 bases at V and 6 bases at J, with 9 bases between the two ends.

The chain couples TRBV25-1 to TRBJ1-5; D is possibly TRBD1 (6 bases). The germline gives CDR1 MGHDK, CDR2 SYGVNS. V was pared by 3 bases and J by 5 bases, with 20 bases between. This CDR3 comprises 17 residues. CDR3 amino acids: CASSDIQARGIDQPQHF. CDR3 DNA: TGTGCCAGCAGTGATATTCAGGCCAGGGGTATCGATCAGCCCCAGCATTTT.

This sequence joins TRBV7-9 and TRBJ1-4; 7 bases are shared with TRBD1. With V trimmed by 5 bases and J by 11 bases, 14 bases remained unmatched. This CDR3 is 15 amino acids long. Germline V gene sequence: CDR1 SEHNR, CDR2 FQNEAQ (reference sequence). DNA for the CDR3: TGTGCCAGCAGCATGGACAGACAGGGATGGGGGAAACTGTTTTTT. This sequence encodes CASSMDRQGWGKLFF.

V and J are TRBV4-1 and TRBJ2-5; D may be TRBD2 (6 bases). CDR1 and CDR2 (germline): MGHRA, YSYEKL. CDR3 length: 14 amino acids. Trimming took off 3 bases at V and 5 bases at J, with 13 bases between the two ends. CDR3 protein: CASSQEPREETQYF. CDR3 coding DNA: TGCGCCAGCAGCCAGGAGCCCCGGGAGGAGACCCAGTACTTC.

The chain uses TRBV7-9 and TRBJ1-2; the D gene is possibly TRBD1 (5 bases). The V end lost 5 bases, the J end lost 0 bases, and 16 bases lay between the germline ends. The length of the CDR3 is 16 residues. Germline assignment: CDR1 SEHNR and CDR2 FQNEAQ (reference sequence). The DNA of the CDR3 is TGTGCCAGCAGCCAGGGCAGACAGATCACTAACTATGGCTACACCTTC. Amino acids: CASSQGRQITNYGYTF.

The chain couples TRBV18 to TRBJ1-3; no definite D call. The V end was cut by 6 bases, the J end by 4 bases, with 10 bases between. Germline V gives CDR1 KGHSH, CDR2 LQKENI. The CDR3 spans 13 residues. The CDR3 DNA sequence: TGTGCCAGCTCCCCCACAGAGGGAAACACCATATATTTT. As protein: CASSPTEGNTIYF.

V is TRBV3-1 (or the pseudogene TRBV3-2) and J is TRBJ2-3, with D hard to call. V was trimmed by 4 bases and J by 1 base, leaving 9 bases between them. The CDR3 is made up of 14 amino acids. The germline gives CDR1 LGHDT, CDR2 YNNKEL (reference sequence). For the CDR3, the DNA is TGTGCCAGCAGCCGCCTGACTGGCACAGATACGCAGTATTTT. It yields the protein CASSRLTGTDTQYF.

DNA for the CDR3: TGTGCCAGCATTCGGACAGGGGACCCCGTCACCTTC. It specifies CASIRTGDPVTF. The chain recombines TRBV6-5 with TRBJ1-2; TRBD1 matches 9 bases. The V and J ends lost 7 bases and 13 bases, in that order; junction bases with no gene match: 10. The CDR3 covers 12 residues. Germline CDR1 and CDR2: MNHEY and SVGAGI.

DNA for the CDR3: TGTGCCAGCAGCCAGCTAGCGGGGAGGCTAGCCAAAAACATTCAGTACTTC. Amino acid sequence: CASSQLAGRLAKNIQYF. The V gene is TRBV14, the J gene TRBJ2-4; TRBD2 matches at 9 bases. Germline assignment: CDR1 SGHDN and CDR2 FVKESK. This CDR3 spans 17 amino acids. The trim removed 3 bases at V and 0 bases at J, leaving 6 bases unmatched. Combining the CDR3 with reference TRBV14 and TRBJ2-4 gives the whole variable domain EAGVTQFPSHSVIEKGQTVTLRCDPISGHDNLYWYRRVMGKEIKFLLHFVKESKQDESGMPNNRFLAERTGGTYSTLKVQPAELEDSGVYFCASSQLAGRLAKNIQYFGAGTRLSVL.

CDR3 nucleotides: TGCAGCGTTCAAGCCCTCTATGGCTACACCTTC. Translated: CSVQALYGYTF. V and J are TRBV29-1 and TRBJ1-2; D gene ambiguous. Trimming left V 5 bases short and J 4 bases short, with 8 bases between. This CDR3 is built from 11 residues. Looked up from germline, CDR1 is SQVTM and CDR2 is ANQGSEA.

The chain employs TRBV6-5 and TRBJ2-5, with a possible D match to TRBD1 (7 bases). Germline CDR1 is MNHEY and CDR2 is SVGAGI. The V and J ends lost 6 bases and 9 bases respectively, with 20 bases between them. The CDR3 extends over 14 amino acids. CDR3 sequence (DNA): TGTGCCAGCAGAAGTCTACTCTCCAGGGGGGCCCAGTACTTC. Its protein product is CASRSLLSRGAQYF.

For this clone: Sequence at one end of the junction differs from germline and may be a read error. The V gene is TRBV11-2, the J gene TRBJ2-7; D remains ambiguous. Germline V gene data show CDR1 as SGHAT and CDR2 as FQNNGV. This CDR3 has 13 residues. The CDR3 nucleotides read TGTACCAGCAGCAATGGGCTATCCTACGAGCAGTACTTC. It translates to CTSSNGLSYEQYF.

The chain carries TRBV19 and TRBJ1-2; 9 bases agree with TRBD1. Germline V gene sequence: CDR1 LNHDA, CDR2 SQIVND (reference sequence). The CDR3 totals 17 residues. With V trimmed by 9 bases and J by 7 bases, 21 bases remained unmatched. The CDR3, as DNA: TGTGCCAGCAAAACGGGTTACACCGGACAGGGGAGGGCTGGCTACACCTTC. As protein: CASKTGYTGQGRAGYTF.

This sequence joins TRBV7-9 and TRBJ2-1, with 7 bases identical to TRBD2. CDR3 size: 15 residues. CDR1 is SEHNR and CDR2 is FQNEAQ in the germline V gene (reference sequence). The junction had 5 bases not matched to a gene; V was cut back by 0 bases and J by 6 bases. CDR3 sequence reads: CASSLARGGGNEQFF. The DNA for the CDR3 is TGTGCCAGCAGCTTAGCACGGGGCGGGGGCAATGAGCAGTTCTTC.

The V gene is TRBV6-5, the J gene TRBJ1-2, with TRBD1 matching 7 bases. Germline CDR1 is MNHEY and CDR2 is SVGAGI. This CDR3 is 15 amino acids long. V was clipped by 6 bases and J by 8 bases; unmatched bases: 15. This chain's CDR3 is CASRPTGDQFFGYTF. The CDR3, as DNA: TGTGCCAGCAGGCCCACAGGGGATCAATTCTTCGGCTACACCTTC.

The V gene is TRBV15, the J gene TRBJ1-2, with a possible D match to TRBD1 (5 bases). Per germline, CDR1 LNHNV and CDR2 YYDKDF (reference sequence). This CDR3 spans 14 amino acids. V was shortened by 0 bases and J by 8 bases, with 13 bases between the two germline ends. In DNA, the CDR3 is TGTGCCACCAGCAGAGATACAACAGGTGGCGGCTACACCTTC. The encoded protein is CATSRDTTGGGYTF. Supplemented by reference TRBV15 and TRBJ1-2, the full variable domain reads DAMVIQNPRYQVTQFGKPVTLSCSQTLNHNVMYWYQQKSSQAPKLLFHYYDKDFNNEADTPDNFQSRRPNTSFCFLDIRSPGLGDTAMYLCATSRDTTGGGYTFGSGTRLTVV.

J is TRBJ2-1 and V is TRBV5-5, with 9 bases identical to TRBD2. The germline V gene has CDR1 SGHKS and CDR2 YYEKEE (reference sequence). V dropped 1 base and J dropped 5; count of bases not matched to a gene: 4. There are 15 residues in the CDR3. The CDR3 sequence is CASSLWGTSNNEQFF. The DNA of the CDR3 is TGTGCCAGCAGCTTGTGGGGGACTAGCAACAATGAGCAGTTCTTC.

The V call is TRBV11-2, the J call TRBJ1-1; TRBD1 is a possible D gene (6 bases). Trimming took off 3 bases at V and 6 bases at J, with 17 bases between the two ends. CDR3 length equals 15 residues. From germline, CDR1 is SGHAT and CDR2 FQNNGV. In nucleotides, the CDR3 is TGTGCCAGCAGCTTCCGGCAGGGGAGAAGTGCTGAAGCTTTCTTT. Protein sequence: CASSFRQGRSAEAFF.

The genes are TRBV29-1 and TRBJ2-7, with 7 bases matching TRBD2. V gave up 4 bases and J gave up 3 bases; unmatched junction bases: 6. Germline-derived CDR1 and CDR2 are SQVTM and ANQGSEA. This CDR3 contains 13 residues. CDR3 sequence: CSVGGGRGYEQYF. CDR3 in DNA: TGCAGCGTTGGGGGAGGGAGGGGCTACGAGCAGTACTTC.

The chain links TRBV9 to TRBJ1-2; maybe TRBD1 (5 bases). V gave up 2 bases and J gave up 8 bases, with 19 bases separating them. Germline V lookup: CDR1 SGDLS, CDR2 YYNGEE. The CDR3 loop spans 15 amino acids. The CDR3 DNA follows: TGTGCCAGCAGCGTTGCTGAACGGGGGGTTGGAGGCTACACCTTC. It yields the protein CASSVAERGVGGYTF.

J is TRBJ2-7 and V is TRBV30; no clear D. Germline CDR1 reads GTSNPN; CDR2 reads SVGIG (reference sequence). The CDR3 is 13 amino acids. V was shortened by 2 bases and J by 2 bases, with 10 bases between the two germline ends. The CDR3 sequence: CAWSSAQPYEQYF. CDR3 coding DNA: TGTGCCTGGAGTTCAGCGCAGCCCTACGAGCAGTACTTC. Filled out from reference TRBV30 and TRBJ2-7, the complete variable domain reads SQTIHQWPATLVQPVGSPLSLECTVEGTSNPNLYWYRQAAGRGLQLLFYSVGIGQISSEVPQNLSASRPQDRQFILSSKKLLLSDSGFYLCAWSSAQPYEQYFGPGTRLTVT.

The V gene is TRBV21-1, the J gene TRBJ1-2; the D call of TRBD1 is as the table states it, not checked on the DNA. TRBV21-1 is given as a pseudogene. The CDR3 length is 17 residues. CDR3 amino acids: CASSKALQGHPNYGYTF. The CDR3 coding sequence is TGTGCCAGCAGCAAAGCGCTGCAGGGACACCCTAACTATGGCTACACCTTC.

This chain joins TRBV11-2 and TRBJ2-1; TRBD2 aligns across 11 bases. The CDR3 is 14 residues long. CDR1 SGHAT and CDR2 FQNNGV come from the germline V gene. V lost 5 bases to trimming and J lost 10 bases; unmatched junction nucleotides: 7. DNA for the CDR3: TGTGCCAGCAGCCCACGACTAGCGGGGACGGAGCAGTTCTTC. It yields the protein CASSPRLAGTEQFF.

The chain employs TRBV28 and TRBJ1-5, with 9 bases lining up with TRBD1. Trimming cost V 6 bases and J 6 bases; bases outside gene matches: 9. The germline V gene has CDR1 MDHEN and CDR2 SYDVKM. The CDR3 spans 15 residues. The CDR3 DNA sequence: TGTGCCAGCAGGACAGGGGGGCCCCTTGGTCAGCCCCAGCATTTT. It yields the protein CASRTGGPLGQPQHF.